Following are 16 T cell receptor beta chains from one sample sequenced in a study of T cells in Graves' hyperthyroidism and ophthalmopathy. From RNA transcripts, TCR beta CDR3 regions were amplified. The study used the HTBI primer set for a first-round RT-PCR of the TCR CDR3. TCRdb re-derived calls from the multiplex PCR reads in MiXCR, one entry per CDR3 protein. The data contain fewer than 550,000 distinct CDR3 sequences, around a quarter of them singletons. The sequenced material came from blood. These receptors all stem from a woman under 40 with Graves' ophthalmopathy.

The CDR3 sequence is CASSYIGGGLTGELFF. In DNA, the CDR3 is TGTGCCAGCAGTTACATTGGGGGAGGTCTGACCGGGGAGCTGTTTTTT. The rearrangement joins TRBV6-5 to TRBJ2-2; D might be TRBD2 (6 bases). The CDR3 loop spans 16 amino acids. Germline CDR1 reads MNHEY; CDR2 reads SVGAGI. V was shortened by 2 bases and J by 5 bases, with 15 bases between the two germline ends.

The rearrangement joins TRBV12-3 or TRBV12-4 to TRBJ1-2; 9 positions match TRBD1. V trimming: 6 bases; J trimming: 4 bases; junction bases outside the gene matches: 9. This CDR3 has 15 amino acids. The CDR3 sequence: CASRPSGTGFYGYTF. Written as DNA, the CDR3 is TGTGCCAGCAGGCCATCCGGGACAGGGTTCTATGGCTACACCTTC.

This clonotype was seen many times. The rearrangement links TRBV12-3 or TRBV12-4 to TRBJ1-1, with D maybe TRBD1 (6 bases). The germline V and J ends were trimmed by 7 bases and 5 bases, with 20 bases remaining between them. This CDR3 is 15 amino acids long. DNA of the CDR3: TGTGCCAGCAACCCCGGGGGGCTCGTTGGTACTGAAGCTTTCTTT. As protein: CASNPGGLVGTEAFF.

This clonotype was seen ten or more times. This chain uses TRBV5-1 with TRBJ1-3; D unclear. The V gene lost 1 base and the J gene lost 1 base, with 6 bases spanning the gap. This CDR3 has 14 amino acids. The germline V gene has CDR1 SGHRS and CDR2 YFSETQ. The CDR3 DNA reads TGCGCCAGCAGCTTGAGCACTTCTGGAAACACCATATATTTT. Translation gives CASSLSTSGNTIYF.

This clonotype was seen many times. The chain recombines TRBV5-5 with TRBJ2-5, with 8 bases aligning to TRBD1. After removal of 4 bases from V and 5 bases from J, the junction contained 7 bases not matched to a gene. Germline assignment: CDR1 SGHKS and CDR2 YYEKEE (reference sequence). This CDR3 comprises 14 residues. The CDR3 region is CASSNLDRAETQYF. CDR3 DNA sequence: TGTGCCAGCAGCAACCTGGACAGGGCGGAGACCCAGTACTTC. Based on the CDR3 plus reference TRBV5-5 and TRBJ2-5, the full variable domain is DAGVTQSPTHLIKTRGQQVTLRCSPISGHKSVSWYQQVLGQGPQFIFQYYEKEERGRGNFPDRFSARQFPNYSSELNVNALLLGDSALYLCASSNLDRAETQYFGPGTRLLVL.

The V call is TRBV11-1, the J call TRBJ1-1, with TRBD1 identical over 9 bases. V was pared by 0 bases and J by 6 bases, with 11 bases of the junction left unmatched. Germline lookup yields CDR1 SGHAT and CDR2 FQDESV (reference sequence). The CDR3 runs to 17 residues. CDR3 nucleotides: TGTGCCAGCAGCTTAGCTCGGGGACAGGGTATGCGAGCTGAAGCTTTCTTT. Translated: CASSLARGQGMRAEAFF.

This clonotype was observed many times. The CDR3 nucleotides are TGCAGCGCTGAGGGGCTCCACGAGCAGTACTTC. This translates into CSAEGLHEQYF. This chain joins TRBV29-1 and TRBJ2-7; possibly TRBD1 or TRBD2 for D (5 bases each). Germline V gene sequence: CDR1 SQVTM, CDR2 ANQGSEA. The CDR3 runs to 11 residues. Trimming cost V 7 bases and J 5 bases, with 12 bases left between them.

This clonotype showed up many times. The CDR3 region is CASSLLGYGYTF. Written as DNA, the CDR3 is TGTGCCAGCAGTTTACTGGGGTATGGCTACACCTTC. The chain links TRBV12-3 or TRBV12-4 to TRBJ1-2, with D uncertain. The CDR3 loop spans 12 amino acids. The V end was cut by 2 bases, the J end by 5 bases, with 6 bases between.

J is TRBJ2-5 and V is TRBV4-2; D not resolved. The length of the CDR3 is 15 residues. The ends were cut back, 0 bases at V and 5 bases at J, with 13 bases in the middle. Germline values: CDR1 LGHNA, CDR2 YNFKEQ. CDR3 DNA sequence: TGTGCCAGCAGCCAAGATCACTCTGGCAGGGAGACCCAGTACTTC. As protein: CASSQDHSGRETQYF.

This chain connects TRBV7-9 to TRBJ2-5, with no clear D. Trimming cost V 2 bases and J 5 bases, with 15 bases left between them. The CDR3 has 15 residues. Germline CDR1 and CDR2: SEHNR and FQNEAQ (reference sequence). The CDR3 DNA follows: TGTGCCAGCAGCTTACCCCCCTCCGGGTTGGAGACCCAGTACTTC. It yields the protein CASSLPPSGLETQYF.

In this sample, this clonotype turned up many times. The chain is built from TRBV2 and TRBJ2-7, with a weak D call TRBD1 (6 bases). Germline V lookup: CDR1 SNHLY, CDR2 FYNNEI. CDR3 size: 14 residues. Trimming pared 5 bases from V and 0 bases from J, leaving 11 bases between. The CDR3 DNA is TGTGCCAGCAGTCGGACAGAGCCCTCCTACGAGCAGTACTTC. This translates into CASSRTEPSYEQYF.

For this clonotype: Sequence at one end of the junction differs from germline and may be a read error. V usage is TRBV6-1 and J usage is TRBJ2-7; possible D gene TRBD1, 6 bases. In germline, CDR1 is MNHNS, CDR2 SASEGT. The CDR3 has 14 residues. CDR3 sequence: CASSIYREACEQYF. The DNA of the CDR3 is TGCGCCAGCAGTATCTACAGGGAAGCCTGCGAGCAGTACTTC.

The rearrangement uses TRBV30 and TRBJ1-5, with a tentative D call TRBD1 (5 bases). Trimming shortened V by 1 base and J by 5 bases, and 9 bases separated the two germline ends. The length of the CDR3 is 13 residues. Germline V gene data show CDR1 as GTSNPN and CDR2 as SVGIG (reference sequence). The CDR3 loop is CAWSALGDQPQHF. The CDR3 DNA follows: TGTGCCTGGAGTGCCTTGGGGGATCAGCCCCAGCATTTT.

At least ten counts were recorded for this clonotype. J is TRBJ2-7 and V is TRBV6-5, with D maybe TRBD2 (5 bases). V was shortened by 0 bases and J by 0 bases, with 9 bases between the two germline ends. This CDR3 has 15 amino acids. From germline, CDR1 is MNHEY and CDR2 SVGAGI. The CDR3 here is CASSYSRGYSYEQYF. CDR3 sequence (DNA): TGTGCCAGCAGTTACTCACGAGGGTACTCCTACGAGCAGTACTTC.

In its sample, this clonotype was seen many times. The chain employs TRBV7-3 and TRBJ2-7; 7 bases map to TRBD1. The V segment lost 6 bases and the J segment 2 bases; nucleotides outside the gene matches: 7. Germline V gene sequence: CDR1 SGHTA, CDR2 FQGTGA. The CDR3 has 14 residues. CDR3 sequence: CASRLRDSPYEQYF. Written as DNA, the CDR3 is TGTGCCAGCAGACTCCGGGACAGCCCCTACGAGCAGTACTTC.

Many counts were recorded for this clonotype. This sequence joins TRBV29-1 and TRBJ1-1; D perhaps matches TRBD1 (6 bases). Trimming shortened V by 7 bases and J by 5 bases, and 23 bases separated the two germline ends. This CDR3 is 15 amino acids long. Germline V CDR1 and CDR2: SQVTM, ANQGSEA. DNA of the CDR3: TGCAGCGCCCAGGAGGGGGGACCTACTGGTACTGAAGCTTTCTTT. This translates into CSAQEGGPTGTEAFF.